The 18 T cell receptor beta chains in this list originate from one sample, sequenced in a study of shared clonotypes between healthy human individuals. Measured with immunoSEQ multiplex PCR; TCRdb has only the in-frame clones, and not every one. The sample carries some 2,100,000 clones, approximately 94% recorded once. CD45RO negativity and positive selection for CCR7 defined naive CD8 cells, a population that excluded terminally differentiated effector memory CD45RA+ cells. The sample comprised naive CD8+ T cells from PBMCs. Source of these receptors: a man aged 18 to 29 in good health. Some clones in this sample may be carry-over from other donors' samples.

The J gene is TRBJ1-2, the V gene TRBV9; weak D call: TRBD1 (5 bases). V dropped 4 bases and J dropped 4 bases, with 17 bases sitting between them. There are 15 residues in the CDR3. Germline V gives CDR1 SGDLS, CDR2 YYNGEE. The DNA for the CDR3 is TGTGCCAGCAGCCCCGGGACCGCAACCCTCTATGGCTACACCTTC. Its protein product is CASSPGTATLYGYTF.

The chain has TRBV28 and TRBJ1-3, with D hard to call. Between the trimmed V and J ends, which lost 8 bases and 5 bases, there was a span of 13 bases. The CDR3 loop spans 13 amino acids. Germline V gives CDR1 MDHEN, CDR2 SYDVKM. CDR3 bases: TGTGCCAGCCTTTATCGGGGAAGAAACACCATATATTTT. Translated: CASLYRGRNTIYF.

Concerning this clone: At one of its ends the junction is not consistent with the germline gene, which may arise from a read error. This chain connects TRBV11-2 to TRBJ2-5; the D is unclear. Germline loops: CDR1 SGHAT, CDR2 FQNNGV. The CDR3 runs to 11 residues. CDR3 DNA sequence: TGTGCCAGCAGCCCCCCGAAGGGTTTGAACTTC. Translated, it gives CASSPPKGLNF.

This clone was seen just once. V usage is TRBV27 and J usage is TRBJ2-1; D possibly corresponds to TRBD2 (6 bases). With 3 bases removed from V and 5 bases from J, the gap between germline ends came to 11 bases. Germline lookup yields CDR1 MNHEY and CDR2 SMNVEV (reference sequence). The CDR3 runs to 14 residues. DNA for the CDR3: TGTGCCAGCAGTTTGAGGCTAGCGAACAATGAGCAGTTCTTC. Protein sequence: CASSLRLANNEQFF.

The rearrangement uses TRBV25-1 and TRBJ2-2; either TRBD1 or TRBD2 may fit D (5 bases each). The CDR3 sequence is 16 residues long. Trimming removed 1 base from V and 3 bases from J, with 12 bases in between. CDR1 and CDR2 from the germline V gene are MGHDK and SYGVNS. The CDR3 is CASSESSGQYTGELFF. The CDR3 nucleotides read TGTGCCAGCAGTGAATCATCGGGGCAGTACACCGGGGAGCTGTTTTTT.

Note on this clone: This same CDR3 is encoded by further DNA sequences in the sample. The CDR3 loop reads CASSAGLVNEQFF. The CDR3 coding sequence is TGTGCCAGCAGTGCCGGATTAGTCAATGAGCAGTTCTTC. The chain recombines TRBV28 with TRBJ2-1; no reliable D call. Trimming cost V 5 bases and J 6 bases, with 11 bases left between them. The CDR3 is 13 residues long. Germline V gene data show CDR1 as MDHEN and CDR2 as SYDVKM.

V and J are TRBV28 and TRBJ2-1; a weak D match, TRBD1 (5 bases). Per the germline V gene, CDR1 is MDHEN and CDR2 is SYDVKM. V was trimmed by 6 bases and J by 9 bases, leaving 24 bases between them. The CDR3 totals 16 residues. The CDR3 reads CASSTQATLHGREQFF. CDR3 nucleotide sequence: TGTGCCAGCAGCACACAGGCGACCCTACACGGACGTGAGCAGTTCTTC.

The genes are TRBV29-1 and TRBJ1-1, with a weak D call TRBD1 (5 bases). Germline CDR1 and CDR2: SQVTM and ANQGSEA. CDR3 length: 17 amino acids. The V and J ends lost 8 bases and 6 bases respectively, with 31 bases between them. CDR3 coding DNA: TGCAGCCCTGTGGGGTGGCGGACTGACGGACTAGGGGCTGAAGCTTTCTTT. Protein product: CSPVGWRTDGLGAEAFF.

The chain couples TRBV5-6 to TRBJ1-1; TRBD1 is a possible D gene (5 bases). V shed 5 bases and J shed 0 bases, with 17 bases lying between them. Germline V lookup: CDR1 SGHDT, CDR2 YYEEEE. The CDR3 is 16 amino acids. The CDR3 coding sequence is TGTGCCAGCAGTTGGGGGACGGGGAGCTTGAACACTGAAGCTTTCTTT. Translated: CASSWGTGSLNTEAFF. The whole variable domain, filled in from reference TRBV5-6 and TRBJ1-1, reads DAGVTQSPTHLIKTRGQQVTLRCSPKSGHDTVSWYQQALGQGPQFIFQYYEEEERQRGNFPDRFSGHQFPNYSSELNVNALLLGDSALYLCASSWGTGSLNTEAFFGQGTRLTVV.

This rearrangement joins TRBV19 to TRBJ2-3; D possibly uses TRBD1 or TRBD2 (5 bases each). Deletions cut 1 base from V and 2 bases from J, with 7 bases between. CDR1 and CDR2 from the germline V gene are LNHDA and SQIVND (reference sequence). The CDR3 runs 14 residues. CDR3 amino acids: CASSIGGVTDTQYF. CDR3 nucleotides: TGTGCCAGTAGTATAGGAGGGGTCACAGATACGCAGTATTTT.

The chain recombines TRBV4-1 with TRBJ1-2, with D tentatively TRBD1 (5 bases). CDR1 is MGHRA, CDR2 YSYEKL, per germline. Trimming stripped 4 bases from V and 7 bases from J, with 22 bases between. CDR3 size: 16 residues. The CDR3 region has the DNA TGCGCCAGCAGCCTCGAAACGGGGCGTCCAAGGCGTGGCTACACCTTC. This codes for CASSLETGRPRRGYTF.

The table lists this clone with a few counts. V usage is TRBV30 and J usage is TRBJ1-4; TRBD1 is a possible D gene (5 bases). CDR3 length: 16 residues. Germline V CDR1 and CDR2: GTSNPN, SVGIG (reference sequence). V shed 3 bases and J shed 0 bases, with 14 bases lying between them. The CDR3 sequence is CAWSLTWGATNEKLFF. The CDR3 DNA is TGTGCCTGGAGCCTTACCTGGGGGGCAACTAATGAAAAACTGTTTTTT.

The CDR3 bases are TGTGCCAGCAGCTCGTTACAGGGGGCTAAACCAACTAACTATGGCTACACCTTC. It yields the protein CASSSLQGAKPTNYGYTF. The chain uses TRBV11-2 and TRBJ1-2, with 9 bases that match TRBD1. V was pared by 4 bases and J by 0 bases, with 12 bases of the junction left unmatched. The CDR3 is 18 amino acids. CDR1 SGHAT and CDR2 FQNNGV come from the germline V gene. The whole variable domain, remainder taken from reference TRBV11-2 and TRBJ1-2, is EAGVAQSPRYKIIEKRQSVAFWCNPISGHATLYWYQQILGQGPKLLIQFQNNGVVDDSQLPKDRFSAERLKGVDSTLKIQPAKLEDSAVYLCASSSLQGAKPTNYGYTFGSGTRLTVV.

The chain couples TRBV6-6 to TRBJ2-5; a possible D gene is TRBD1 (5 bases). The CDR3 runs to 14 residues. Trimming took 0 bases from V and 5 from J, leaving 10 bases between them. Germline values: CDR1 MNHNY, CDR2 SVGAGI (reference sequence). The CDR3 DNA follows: TGTGCCAGCAGTTACTCTACCAGGGTGGAGACCCAGTACTTC. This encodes CASSYSTRVETQYF.

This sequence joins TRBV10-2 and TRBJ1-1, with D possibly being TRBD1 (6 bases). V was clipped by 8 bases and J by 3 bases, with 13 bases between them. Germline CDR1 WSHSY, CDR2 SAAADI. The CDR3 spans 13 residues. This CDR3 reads CASLDRFDTEAFF. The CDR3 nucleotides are TGCGCCAGCCTAGACAGGTTCGACACTGAAGCTTTCTTT.

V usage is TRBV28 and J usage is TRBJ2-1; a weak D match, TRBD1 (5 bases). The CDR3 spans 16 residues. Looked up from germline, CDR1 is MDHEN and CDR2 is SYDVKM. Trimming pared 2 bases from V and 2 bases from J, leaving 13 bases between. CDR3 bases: TGTGCCAGCAGTTTAGGCTGGCAGGGCCCCTACAATGAGCAGTTCTTC. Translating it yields CASSLGWQGPYNEQFF.

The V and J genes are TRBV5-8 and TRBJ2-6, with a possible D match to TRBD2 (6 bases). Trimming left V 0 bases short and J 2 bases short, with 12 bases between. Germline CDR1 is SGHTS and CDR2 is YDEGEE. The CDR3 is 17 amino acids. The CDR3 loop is CASSLGRVYAGANVLTF. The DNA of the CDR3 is TGTGCCAGCAGCTTGGGGAGGGTCTACGCTGGGGCCAACGTCCTGACTTTC.

The CDR3, as DNA: TGTGCCTGGAGTAAAGTCGGGGAGCTGTTTTTT. Amino acids: CAWSKVGELFF. V and J are TRBV30 and TRBJ2-2; D not certain. Germline CDR1 is GTSNPN and CDR2 is SVGIG (reference sequence). The CDR3 is 11 amino acids. V was pared by 2 bases and J by 7 bases, with 5 bases between.